This TCR beta chain was obtained from a study of human T cells and chemical hapten exposure. Whole-study results and caveats: With regard to DPC sensitization, TCRs above 1 in 1000 frequency did not change.

During construction of the library, unique molecular identifiers were attached to individual cDNA molecules for quantitative, reproducible TCR counting. TCRdb fed the RACE reads into MiXCR, producing one record per CDR3 protein. The table has approximately 60,000 distinct CDR3 sequences, roughly a tenth seen once. As for this clonotype: Its antigen is still unknown.

Time point indicated: pre-sensitization, week 0. Noted treatment: therapeutic diphenylcyclopropenone sensitization with weekly scalp DPC. The CDR3 has 13 amino acids. V lost 6 bases, J lost 4 bases, and 6 bases stayed unmatched. Germline V lookup: CDR1 MDHEN, CDR2 SYDVKM. The TCR was taken from a man aged 35 to 55 with alopecia areata. Some clones in this sample may be carry-over from other donors' samples. This chain links TRBV28 with TRBJ2-7; TRBD2 matches at 7 bases. This sample comprised whole blood, obtained in connection with sensitization to the hapten diphenylcyclopropenone (DPC). The CDR3 nucleotides read TGTGCCAGCAGGGCGGGAGTAGGGTACGAGCAGTACTTC. Encoded protein: CASRAGVGYEQYF.